This TCR beta chain was captured by sequencing in a study of blood T cell repertoires in COVID-19. There are 11 residues in the CDR3. Between the trimmed V and J ends, which lost 5 bases and 10 bases, there was a span of 11 bases. Germline CDR1 is SGHAT and CDR2 is FQNNGV. In the original processing: Estimates of nucleated cell counts were drawn from the amplification of reference gene primers. Sequencing was performed with immunoSEQ multiplex PCR; in TCRdb, only in-frame clones are kept and a portion is missing. V and J calls and clone size are as listed in that table; D and trimming were resolved from the DNA. The sample has 110,000 to 150,000 clones, roughly 80% seen once. Participants came from roughly 23 US areas, aged about 18 to 90 years.

This sequence was found in a woman between 45 and 65 years old who had recovered from COVID-19. The chain couples TRBV11-2 to TRBJ1-1; no clear D. Sequencing was performed on PBMCs or T cells enriched from blood (not recorded which). CDR3 amino acids: CASSPGRVAFF. CDR3 coding DNA: TGTGCCAGCAGCCCCGGGAGAGTAGCTTTCTTT.